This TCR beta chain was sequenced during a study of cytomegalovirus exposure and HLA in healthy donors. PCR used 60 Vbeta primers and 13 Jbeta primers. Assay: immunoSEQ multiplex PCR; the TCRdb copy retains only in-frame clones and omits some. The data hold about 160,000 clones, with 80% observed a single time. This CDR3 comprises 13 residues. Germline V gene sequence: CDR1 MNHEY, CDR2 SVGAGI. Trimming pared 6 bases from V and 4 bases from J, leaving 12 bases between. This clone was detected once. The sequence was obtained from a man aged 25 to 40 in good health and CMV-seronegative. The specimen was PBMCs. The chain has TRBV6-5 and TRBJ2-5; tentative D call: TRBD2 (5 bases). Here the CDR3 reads CASSRTSRETQYF. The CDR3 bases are TGTGCCAGCAGCCGAACTAGTCGAGAGACCCAGTACTTC.